Shown below are 4 T cell receptor beta chains from a single sample sequenced in a study of blood T cell repertoires in COVID-19. Profiling relied on immunoSEQ multiplex PCR, and the TCRdb table lists in-frame clones only, not all of them. This table holds around 240,000 clones, 84% found once. Sequenced input: peripheral blood. These receptors originate from a woman aged 40 to 49 who had recovered from COVID-19.

The chain combines TRBV29-1 with TRBJ2-1; possibly TRBD1 for D (5 bases). V was cut by 5 bases and J by 9 bases, with 11 bases left in between. The CDR3 spans 11 residues. Per the germline V gene, CDR1 is SQVTM and CDR2 is ANQGSEA. CDR3 bases: TGCAGCGTTAAAGCAGGGTTTGAGCAGTTCTTC. Translating gives CSVKAGFEQFF.

The J gene is TRBJ2-5, the V gene TRBV19, with 11 bases lining up with TRBD2. There are 17 residues in the CDR3. CDR1 is LNHDA and CDR2 is SQIVND in the germline V gene (reference sequence). J lost 4 bases, V lost 1 base, and 8 bases had no gene match. Here the CDR3 DNA reads TGTGCCAGTAGTATAGGGCTAGCGGGGGGATTTGGAGAGACCCAGTACTTC. It yields the protein CASSIGLAGGFGETQYF.

This rearrangement joins TRBV4-2 to TRBJ2-7, with 9 bases identical to TRBD1. Germline V gene sequence: CDR1 LGHNA, CDR2 YNFKEQ. Trimming at V came to 0 bases and at J to 6 bases, leaving 15 bases not matched to a gene. The CDR3 is made up of 18 amino acids. Here the CDR3 DNA reads TGTGCCAGCAGCCAAGATACAAGGGCCGACAGGGGGAGAAGCGAGCAGTACTTC. Translation gives CASSQDTRADRGRSEQYF.

This clone occurred once. The chain joins TRBV20-1 to TRBJ2-7; 7 bases agree with TRBD1. CDR3 length: 11 residues. The germline gives CDR1 DFQATT, CDR2 SNEGSKA (reference sequence). V dropped 6 bases and J dropped 4; count of bases not matched to a gene: 3. CDR3 sequence: CSAQGKYEQYF. The CDR3 DNA sequence: TGCAGTGCACAGGGGAAGTACGAGCAGTACTTC.